A single sample is the source of the 7 T cell receptor beta chains below, sequenced in a study of blood T cell repertoires in COVID-19. Assay used: immunoSEQ multiplex PCR; TCRdb lists only in-frame clones, some missing. The sample has 240,000 or so clones; 87% are singletons. The sample was peripheral blood. The origin of the receptors is a man in his sixties who had recovered from COVID-19.

The rearrangement joins TRBV19 to TRBJ1-4; D is perhaps TRBD1 (6 bases). Trimming pared 5 bases from V and 6 bases from J, leaving 16 bases between. Germline assignment: CDR1 LNHDA and CDR2 SQIVND (reference sequence). The CDR3 is made up of 15 amino acids. Here the CDR3 DNA reads TGTGCCAGTAGTCCCGACAGGAACTTGTATGAAAAACTGTTTTTT. It yields the protein CASSPDRNLYEKLFF.

This chain joins TRBV27 and TRBJ2-3; D not certain. There are 9 residues in the CDR3. The germline V gene encodes CDR1 MNHEY and CDR2 SMNVEV (reference sequence). The CDR3 DNA sequence: TGTGCACCAGCGGATACGCAGTATTTT. It is translated as CAPADTQYF.

This chain uses TRBV10-1 with TRBJ2-1; TRBD2 agrees at 9 bases. Per germline, CDR1 WNHNN and CDR2 SYGVQD (reference sequence). The CDR3 spans 16 residues. The J segment lost 5 bases and the V segment lost 6 bases, leaving 11 bases of the junction unmatched. CDR3 sequence (DNA): TGCGCCAGCAGAGCAGGGGGAGCGGGGGGTAACAATGAGCAGTTCTTC. Protein product: CASRAGGAGGNNEQFF.

The chain carries TRBV2 and TRBJ2-5, with TRBD1 as a possible D gene (6 bases). The germline V gene encodes CDR1 SNHLY and CDR2 FYNNEI. Deletions cut 3 bases from V and 6 bases from J, with 14 bases between. The CDR3 extends over 14 amino acids. CDR3 bases: TGTGCCAGCAGTGATTCGACAGGACGAAAGACCCAGTACTTC. Encoded protein: CASSDSTGRKTQYF.

The chain joins TRBV9 to TRBJ2-2, with D possibly TRBD2 on 5 matching bases. Germline-derived CDR1 and CDR2 are SGDLS and YYNGEE. The V and J ends lost 0 bases and 6 bases respectively, with 12 bases between them. The CDR3 consists of 15 residues. In nucleotides, the CDR3 is TGTGCCAGCAGCGTAGACGGGAAGTCAGCCGGGGAGCTGTTTTTT. Its protein is CASSVDGKSAGELFF.

J is TRBJ2-2 and V is TRBV25-1; 7 nucleotides match TRBD2. Losses at the gene ends were 0 bases for V and 3 bases for J; bases not matched to a gene: 10. The CDR3 runs 18 residues. Germline-derived CDR1 and CDR2 are MGHDK and SYGVNS. The CDR3 coding sequence is TGTGCCAGCAGTGAATATTTCTCAGGTGGGGGGGACACCGGGGAGCTGTTTTTT. Translation gives CASSEYFSGGGDTGELFF.

The V gene is TRBV18, the J gene TRBJ2-3; TRBD1 is a possible D gene (6 bases). The CDR3 runs to 15 residues. Germline V gene lookup returns CDR1 KGHSH and CDR2 LQKENI. Between the trimmed V and J ends, which lost 6 bases and 4 bases, there was a span of 17 bases. For the CDR3, the DNA is TGTGCCAGCTCGGTTGGGAACAGGGTAGCAGATACGCAGTATTTT. As protein: CASSVGNRVADTQYF.